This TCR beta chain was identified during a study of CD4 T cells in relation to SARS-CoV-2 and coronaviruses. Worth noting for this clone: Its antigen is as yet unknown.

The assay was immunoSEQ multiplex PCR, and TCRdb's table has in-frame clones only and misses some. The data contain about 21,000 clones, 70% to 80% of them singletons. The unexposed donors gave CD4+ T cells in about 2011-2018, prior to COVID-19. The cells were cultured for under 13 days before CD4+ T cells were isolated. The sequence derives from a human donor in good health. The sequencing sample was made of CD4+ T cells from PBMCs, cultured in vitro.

The CDR3 is CASSTGQGALETQYF. As DNA, the CDR3 is TGCGCCAGCAGCACGGGACAGGGGGCGTTGGAGACCCAGTACTTC. This chain links TRBV5-1 with TRBJ2-5, with TRBD1 matching over 12 bases. CDR1 and CDR2 from the germline V gene are SGHRS and YFSETQ. The CDR3 is made up of 15 amino acids. V trimming: 4 bases; J trimming: 5 bases; junction bases outside the gene matches: 6.